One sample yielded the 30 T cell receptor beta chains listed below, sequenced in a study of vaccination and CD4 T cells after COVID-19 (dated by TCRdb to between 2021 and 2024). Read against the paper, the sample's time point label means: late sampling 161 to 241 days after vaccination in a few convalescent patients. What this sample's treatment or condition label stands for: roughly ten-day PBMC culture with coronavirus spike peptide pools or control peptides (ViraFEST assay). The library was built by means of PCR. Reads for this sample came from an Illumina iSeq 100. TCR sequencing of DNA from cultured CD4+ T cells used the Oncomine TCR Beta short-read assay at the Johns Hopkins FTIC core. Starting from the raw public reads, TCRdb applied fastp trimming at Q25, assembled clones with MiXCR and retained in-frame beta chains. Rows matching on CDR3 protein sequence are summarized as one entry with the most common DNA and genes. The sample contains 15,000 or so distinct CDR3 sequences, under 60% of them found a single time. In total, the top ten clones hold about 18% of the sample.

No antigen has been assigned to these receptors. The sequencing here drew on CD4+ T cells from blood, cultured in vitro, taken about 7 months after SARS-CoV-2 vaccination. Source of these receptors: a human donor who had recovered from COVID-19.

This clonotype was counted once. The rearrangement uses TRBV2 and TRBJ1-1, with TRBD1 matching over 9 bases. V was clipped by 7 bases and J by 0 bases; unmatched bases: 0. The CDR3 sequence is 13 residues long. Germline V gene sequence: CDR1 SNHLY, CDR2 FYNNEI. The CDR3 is CASNRGLNTEAFF. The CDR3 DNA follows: TGTGCCAGCAACAGGGGGCTGAACACTGAAGCTTTCTTT. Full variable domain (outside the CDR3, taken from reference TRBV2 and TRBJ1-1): EPEVTQTPSHQVTQMGQEVILRCVPISNHLYFYWYRQILGQKVEFLVSFYNNEISEKSEIFDDQFSVERPDGSNFTLKIRSTKLEDSAMYFCASNRGLNTEAFFGQGTRLTVV.

DNA of the CDR3: TGTGCCAGCAGCCAATACCAGCTTGGGGAGACCCAGTACTTC. It encodes CASSQYQLGETQYF. The chain employs TRBV4-2 and TRBJ2-5; the D is unclear. Germline CDR1 is LGHNA and CDR2 is YNFKEQ. The CDR3 runs 14 residues. V was clipped by 2 bases and J by 5 bases, with 12 bases between them.

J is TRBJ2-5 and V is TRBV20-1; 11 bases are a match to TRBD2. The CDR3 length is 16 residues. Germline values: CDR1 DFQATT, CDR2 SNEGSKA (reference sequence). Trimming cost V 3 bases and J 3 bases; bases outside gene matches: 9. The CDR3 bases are TGCAGTGCTAGCATAGGGACTAGCGGAAACAAAGAGACCCAGTACTTC. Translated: CSASIGTSGNKETQYF.

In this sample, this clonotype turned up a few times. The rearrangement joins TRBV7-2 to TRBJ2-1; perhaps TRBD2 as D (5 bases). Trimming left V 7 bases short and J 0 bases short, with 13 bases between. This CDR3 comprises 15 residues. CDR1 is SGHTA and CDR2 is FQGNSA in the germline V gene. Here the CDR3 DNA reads TGTGCCAGCACCAAAGCGGTAAGCTCCTACAATGAGCAGTTCTTC. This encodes CASTKAVSSYNEQFF.

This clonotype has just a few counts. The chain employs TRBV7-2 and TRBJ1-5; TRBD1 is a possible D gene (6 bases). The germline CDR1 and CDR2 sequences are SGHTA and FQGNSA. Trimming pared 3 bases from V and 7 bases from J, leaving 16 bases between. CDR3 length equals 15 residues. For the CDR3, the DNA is TGTGCCAGCAGCTTCGTTACCAGGGGTGGCCAGCCCCAGCATTTT. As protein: CASSFVTRGGQPQHF.

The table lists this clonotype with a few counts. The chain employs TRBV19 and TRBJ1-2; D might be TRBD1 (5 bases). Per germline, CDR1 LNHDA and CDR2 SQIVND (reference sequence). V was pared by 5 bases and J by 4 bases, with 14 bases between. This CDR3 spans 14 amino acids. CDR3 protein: CASSQLVQVYGYTF. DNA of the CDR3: TGTGCCAGTAGTCAGCTGGTACAGGTCTATGGCTACACCTTC.

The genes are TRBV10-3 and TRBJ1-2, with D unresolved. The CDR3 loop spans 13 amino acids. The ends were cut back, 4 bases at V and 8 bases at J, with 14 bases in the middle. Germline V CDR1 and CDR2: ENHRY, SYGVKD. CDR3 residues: CAISVGQEGGYTF. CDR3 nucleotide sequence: TGTGCCATCAGTGTAGGGCAGGAGGGAGGCTACACCTTC.

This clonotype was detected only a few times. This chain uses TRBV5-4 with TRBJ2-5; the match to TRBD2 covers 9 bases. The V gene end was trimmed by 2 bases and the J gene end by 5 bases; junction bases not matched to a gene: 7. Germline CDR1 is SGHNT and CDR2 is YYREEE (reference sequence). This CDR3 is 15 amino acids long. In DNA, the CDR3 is TGTGCCAGCAGCTTTGGCGGGGGGGCAGGGGAGACCCAGTACTTC. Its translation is CASSFGGGAGETQYF.

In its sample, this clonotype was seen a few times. CDR3 protein: CSATDRDDEQFF. CDR3 sequence (DNA): TGCAGTGCTACGGACAGGGACGATGAGCAGTTCTTC. The chain links TRBV20-1 to TRBJ2-1; 8 bases are a match to TRBD1. The CDR3 consists of 12 residues. Germline CDR1 is DFQATT and CDR2 is SNEGSKA (reference sequence). The V segment lost 4 bases and the J segment 8 bases; nucleotides outside the gene matches: 4.

CDR3 DNA: TGTGCCAGCAGCTTAGAGCGCCGACTAGCGGGAGGAGTAAGCACAGATACGCAGTATTTT. Its protein is CASSLERRLAGGVSTDTQYF. The V gene is TRBV7-9, the J gene TRBJ2-3, with TRBD2 matching over 13 bases. Looked up from germline, CDR1 is SEHNR and CDR2 is FQNEAQ (reference sequence). J gave up 0 bases and V 1 base, and 10 bases lay outside the gene matches. The CDR3 has 20 residues.

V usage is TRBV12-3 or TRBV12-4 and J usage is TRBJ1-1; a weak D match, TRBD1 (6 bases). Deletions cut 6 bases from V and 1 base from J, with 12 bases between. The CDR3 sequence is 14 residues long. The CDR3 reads CASSLQGANTEAFF. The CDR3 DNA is TGTGCCAGCAGCTTACAGGGCGCGAACACTGAAGCTTTCTTT.

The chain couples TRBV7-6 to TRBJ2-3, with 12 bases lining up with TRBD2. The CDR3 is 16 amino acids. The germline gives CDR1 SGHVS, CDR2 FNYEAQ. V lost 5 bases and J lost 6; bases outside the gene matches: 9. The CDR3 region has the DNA TGTGCCAGCAGCCTAGGGACTAGCGGGCGAGGGGATACGCAGTATTTT. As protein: CASSLGTSGRGDTQYF.

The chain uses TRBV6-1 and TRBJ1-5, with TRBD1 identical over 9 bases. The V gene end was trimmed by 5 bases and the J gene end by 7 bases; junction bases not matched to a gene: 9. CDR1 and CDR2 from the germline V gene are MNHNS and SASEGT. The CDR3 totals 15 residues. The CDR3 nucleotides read TGTGCCAGCAGTCTTACAGGGGGCGCGGGGCAGCCCCAGCATTTT. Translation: CASSLTGGAGQPQHF.

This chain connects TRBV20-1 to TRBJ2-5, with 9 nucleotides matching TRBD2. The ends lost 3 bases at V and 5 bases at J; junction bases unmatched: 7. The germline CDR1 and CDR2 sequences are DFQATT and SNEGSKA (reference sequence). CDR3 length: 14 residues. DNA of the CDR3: TGCAGTGCTAGGATAACTAGCGGGTCGGAGACCCAGTACTTC. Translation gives CSARITSGSETQYF.

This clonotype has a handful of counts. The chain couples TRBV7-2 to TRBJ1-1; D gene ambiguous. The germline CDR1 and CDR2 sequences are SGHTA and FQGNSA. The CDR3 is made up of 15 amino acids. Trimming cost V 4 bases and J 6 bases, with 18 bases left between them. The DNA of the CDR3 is TGTGCCAGCAGCTCAGAGTTCTGGGCGATCTCTGAAGCTTTCTTT. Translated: CASSSEFWAISEAFF.

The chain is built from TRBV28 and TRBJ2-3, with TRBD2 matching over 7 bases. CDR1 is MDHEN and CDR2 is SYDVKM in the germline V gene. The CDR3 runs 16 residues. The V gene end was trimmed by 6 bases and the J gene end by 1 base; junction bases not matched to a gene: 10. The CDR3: CASRGLRLAGTDTQYF. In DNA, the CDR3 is TGTGCCAGCAGAGGCCTGAGGCTAGCGGGCACAGATACGCAGTATTTT.

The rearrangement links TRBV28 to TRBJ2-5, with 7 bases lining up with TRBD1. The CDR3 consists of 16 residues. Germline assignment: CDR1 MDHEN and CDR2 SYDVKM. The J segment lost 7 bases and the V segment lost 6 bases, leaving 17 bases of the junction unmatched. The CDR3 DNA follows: TGTGCCAGCAGCCCCGGGACCTTCTCGAAGGGGGCGACCCAGTACTTC. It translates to CASSPGTFSKGATQYF.

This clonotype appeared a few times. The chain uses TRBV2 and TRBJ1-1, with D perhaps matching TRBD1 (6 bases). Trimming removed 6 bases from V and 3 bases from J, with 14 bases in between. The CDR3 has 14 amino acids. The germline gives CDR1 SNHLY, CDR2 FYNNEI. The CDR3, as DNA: TGTGCCAGCAGGCCGGGACAATGGGACACTGAAGCTTTCTTT. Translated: CASRPGQWDTEAFF.

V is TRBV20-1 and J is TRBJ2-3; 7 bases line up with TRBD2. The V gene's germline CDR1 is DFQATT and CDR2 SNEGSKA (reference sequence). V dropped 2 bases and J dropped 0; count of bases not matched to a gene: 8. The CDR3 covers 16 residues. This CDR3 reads CSARILGRGSTDTQYF. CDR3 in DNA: TGCAGTGCTAGAATTCTTGGGCGGGGGAGCACAGATACGCAGTATTTT.

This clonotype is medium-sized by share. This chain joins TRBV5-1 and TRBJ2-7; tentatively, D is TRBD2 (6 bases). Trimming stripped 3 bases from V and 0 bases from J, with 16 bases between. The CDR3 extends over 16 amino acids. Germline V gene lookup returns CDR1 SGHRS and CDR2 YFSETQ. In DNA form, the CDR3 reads TGCGCCAGCAGCTCGTCAATCGTGGGAGGCTCCTACGAGCAGTACTTC. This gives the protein CASSSSIVGGSYEQYF.

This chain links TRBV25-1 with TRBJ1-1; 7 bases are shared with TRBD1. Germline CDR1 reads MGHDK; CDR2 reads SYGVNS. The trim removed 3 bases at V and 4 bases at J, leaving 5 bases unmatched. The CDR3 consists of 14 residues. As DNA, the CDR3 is TGTGCCAGCAGTGACCTGGCAGGGGGCACTGAAGCTTTCTTT. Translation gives CASSDLAGGTEAFF.

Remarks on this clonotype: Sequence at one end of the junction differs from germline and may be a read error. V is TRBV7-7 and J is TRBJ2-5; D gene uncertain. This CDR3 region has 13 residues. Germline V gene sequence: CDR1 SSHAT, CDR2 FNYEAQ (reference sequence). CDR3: CASSLGWQETQYF. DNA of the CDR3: TGTGCTAGCAGCTTAGGTTGGCAAGAGACCCAGTACTTC.

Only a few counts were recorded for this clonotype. This CDR3 reads CASSLVLNTEAFF. CDR3 in DNA: TGTGCCAGCAGCTTAGTACTGAACACTGAAGCTTTCTTT. V is TRBV7-9 and J is TRBJ1-1, with D hard to call. Trimming shortened V by 1 base and J by 0 bases, and 3 bases separated the two germline ends. This CDR3 comprises 13 residues. Looked up from germline, CDR1 is SEHNR and CDR2 is FQNEAQ (reference sequence).

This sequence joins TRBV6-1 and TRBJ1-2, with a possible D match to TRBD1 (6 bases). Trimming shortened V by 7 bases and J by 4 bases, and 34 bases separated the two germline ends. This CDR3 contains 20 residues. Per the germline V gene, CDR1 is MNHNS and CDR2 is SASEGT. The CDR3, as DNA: TGTGCCAGCACAACCAGCAAAGGAGGGGGGCACCGAATCGGGCTCTATGGCTACACCTTC. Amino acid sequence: CASTTSKGGGHRIGLYGYTF.

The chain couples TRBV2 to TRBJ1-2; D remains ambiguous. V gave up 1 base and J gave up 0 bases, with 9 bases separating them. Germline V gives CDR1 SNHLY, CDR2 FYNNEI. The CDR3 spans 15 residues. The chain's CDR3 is CASSEGRGANYGYTF. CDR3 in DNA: TGTGCCAGCAGTGAAGGTCGTGGGGCTAACTATGGCTACACCTTC.

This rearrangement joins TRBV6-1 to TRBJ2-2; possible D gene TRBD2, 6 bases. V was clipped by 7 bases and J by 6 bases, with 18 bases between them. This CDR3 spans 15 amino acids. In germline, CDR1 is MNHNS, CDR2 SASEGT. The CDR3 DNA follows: TGTGCCAGCAACCGAGAGACCGGCGGGGCCGGGGAGCTGTTTTTT. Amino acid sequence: CASNRETGGAGELFF.

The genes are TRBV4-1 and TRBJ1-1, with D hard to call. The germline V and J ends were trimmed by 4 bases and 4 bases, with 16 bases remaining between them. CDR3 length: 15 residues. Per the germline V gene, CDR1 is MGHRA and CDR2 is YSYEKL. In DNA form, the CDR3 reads TGCGCCAGCAGCCGAGACCCTCGTTGGGGCACTGAAGCTTTCTTT. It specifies CASSRDPRWGTEAFF.

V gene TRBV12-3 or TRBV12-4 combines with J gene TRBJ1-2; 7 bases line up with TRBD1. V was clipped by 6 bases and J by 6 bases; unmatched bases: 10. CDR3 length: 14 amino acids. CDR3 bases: TGTGCCAGCAGCCCCGACAGGGTAGGACATGGCTACACCTTC. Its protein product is CASSPDRVGHGYTF.

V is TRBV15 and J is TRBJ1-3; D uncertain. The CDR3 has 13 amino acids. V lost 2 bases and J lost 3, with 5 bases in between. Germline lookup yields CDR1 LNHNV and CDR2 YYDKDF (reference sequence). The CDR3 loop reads CATSRQIGNTIYF. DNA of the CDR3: TGTGCCACCAGCAGACAGATTGGAAACACCATATATTTT.

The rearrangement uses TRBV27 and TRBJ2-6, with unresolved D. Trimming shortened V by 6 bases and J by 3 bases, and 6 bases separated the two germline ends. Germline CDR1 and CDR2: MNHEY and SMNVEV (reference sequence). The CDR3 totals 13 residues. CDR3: CASRVVGANVLTF. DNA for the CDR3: TGTGCCAGCAGAGTCGTTGGGGCCAACGTCCTGACTTTC.